These 9 T cell receptor beta chains originate from one sample sequenced in a study of blood T cells in healthy people across ages. The authors ran a second PCR of roughly 6 to 12 cycles using a sample-barcoded 5' primer and a J-beta primer mix. Each CDR3 protein is one row after TCRdb ran MiXCR on the 5' RACE reads. The repertoire holds fewer than 900,000 distinct CDR3 sequences, with roughly 45% as singletons. The sequenced sample consisted of blood. These receptors were obtained from a woman aged 55 to 70 in good health.

The chain recombines TRBV20-1 with TRBJ2-3; 7 nucleotides agree with TRBD2. Trimming removed 5 bases from V and 6 bases from J; junction bases left unmatched: 11. The CDR3 totals 14 residues. Looked up from germline, CDR1 is DFQATT and CDR2 is SNEGSKA (reference sequence). The chain's CDR3 is CSAAGVTRGDTQYF. In nucleotides, the CDR3 is TGCAGTGCTGCGGGGGTGACGCGGGGGGATACGCAGTATTTT.

J is TRBJ2-7 and V is TRBV7-2, with 9 bases lining up with TRBD1. The germline V gene has CDR1 SGHTA and CDR2 FQGNSA. The trim removed 8 bases at V and 2 bases at J, leaving 10 bases unmatched. There are 15 residues in the CDR3. The CDR3 is CASAAQGAIPYEQYF. In DNA form, the CDR3 reads TGTGCCAGCGCAGCACAGGGGGCGATCCCCTACGAGCAGTACTTC.

The genes are TRBV9 and TRBJ2-3, with 10 bases fitting TRBD2. The CDR3 has 14 residues. Losses at the gene ends were 3 bases for V and 4 bases for J; bases not matched to a gene: 2. Germline V gives CDR1 SGDLS, CDR2 YYNGEE. CDR3 bases: TGTGCCAGCAGCGCGACTAGCGGGCCAGATACGCAGTATTTT. Translation gives CASSATSGPDTQYF.

This clonotype was found once. The rearrangement uses TRBV6-5 and TRBJ2-7, with 9 bases lining up with TRBD1. The assigned J gene may be wrong: the sequence end matches TRBJ2-5 better. The CDR3 runs to 14 residues. The germline CDR1 and CDR2 sequences are MNHEY and SVGAGI. The CDR3 loop is CASRFGQGRETQYF. Written as DNA, the CDR3 is TGTGCCAGCAGATTCGGACAGGGGCGAGAGACCCAGTACTTC.

This clonotype has a count of ten or more. The V call is TRBV7-6, the J call TRBJ1-6, with TRBD1 as a possible D gene (5 bases). V dropped 1 base and J dropped 9 bases, with 13 bases sitting between them. From germline, CDR1 is SGHVS and CDR2 FNYEAQ. The CDR3 length is 15 residues. The CDR3 nucleotides are TGTGCCAGCAGCTTAGAGAGAGGGGATCGTTCACCCCTCCACTTT. Translating it yields CASSLERGDRSPLHF.

This clonotype was detected only a few times. V usage is TRBV20-1 and J usage is TRBJ2-1; D is perhaps TRBD1 or TRBD2 (6 bases each). Germline V gene data show CDR1 as DFQATT and CDR2 as SNEGSKA (reference sequence). The CDR3 covers 14 residues. V shed 6 bases and J shed 5 bases, with 17 bases lying between them. CDR3 sequence: CSADPGALNNEQFF. CDR3 in DNA: TGCAGTGCGGACCCGGGGGCGCTAAACAATGAGCAGTTCTTC.

The gene calls are TRBV6-5 and TRBJ2-5; 7 bases match TRBD1. Germline lookup yields CDR1 MNHEY and CDR2 SVGAGI. The CDR3 loop spans 15 amino acids. J gave up 2 bases and V 7 bases, and 10 bases lay outside the gene matches. The CDR3 DNA follows: TGTGCCAGCACCAGACAGGGTTCTCGACAAGAGACCCAGTACTTC. Translated, it gives CASTRQGSRQETQYF.

This clonotype was counted between two and nine times. The chain combines TRBV6-5 with TRBJ2-1; maybe TRBD2 (7 bases). The CDR3 is 16 amino acids. Between the trimmed V and J ends, which lost 6 bases and 5 bases, there was a span of 20 bases. Germline lookup yields CDR1 MNHEY and CDR2 SVGAGI. CDR3 region: CASSLRDGGRNNEQFF. CDR3 bases: TGTGCCAGCAGCCTTAGGGACGGGGGGCGCAACAATGAGCAGTTCTTC.

V and J are TRBV7-9 and TRBJ1-2, with a possible D match to TRBD1 (5 bases). Germline V CDR1 and CDR2: SEHNR, FQNEAQ (reference sequence). The CDR3 loop spans 13 amino acids. V was clipped by 3 bases and J by 3 bases, with 8 bases between them. CDR3 amino acids: CASSFEGYYGYTF. CDR3 nucleotides: TGTGCCAGCAGCTTCGAGGGGTACTATGGCTACACCTTC.